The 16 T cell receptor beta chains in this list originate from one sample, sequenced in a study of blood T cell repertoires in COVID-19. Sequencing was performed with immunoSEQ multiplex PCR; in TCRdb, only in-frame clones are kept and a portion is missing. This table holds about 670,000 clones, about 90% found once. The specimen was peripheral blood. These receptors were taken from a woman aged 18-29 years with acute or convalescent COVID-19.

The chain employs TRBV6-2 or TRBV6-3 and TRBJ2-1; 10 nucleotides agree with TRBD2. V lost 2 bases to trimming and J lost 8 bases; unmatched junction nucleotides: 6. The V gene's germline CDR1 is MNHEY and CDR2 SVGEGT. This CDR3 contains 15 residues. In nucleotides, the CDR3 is TGTGCCAGCAGTTACGTAAGCGGGGGGGTGGATGAGCAGTTCTTC. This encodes CASSYVSGGVDEQFF.

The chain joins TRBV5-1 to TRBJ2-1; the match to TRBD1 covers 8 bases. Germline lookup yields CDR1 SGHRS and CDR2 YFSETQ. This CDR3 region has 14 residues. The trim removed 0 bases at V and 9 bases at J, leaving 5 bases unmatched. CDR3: CASSLGQGAVEQFF. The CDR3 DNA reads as TGCGCCAGCAGCTTGGGCCAGGGGGCTGTTGAGCAGTTCTTC. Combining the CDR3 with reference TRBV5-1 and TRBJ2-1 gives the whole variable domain KAGVTQTPRYLIKTRGQQVTLSCSPISGHRSVSWYQQTPGQGLQFLFEYFSETQRNKGNFPGRFSGRQFSNSRSEMNVSTLELGDSALYLCASSLGQGAVEQFFGPGTRLTVL.

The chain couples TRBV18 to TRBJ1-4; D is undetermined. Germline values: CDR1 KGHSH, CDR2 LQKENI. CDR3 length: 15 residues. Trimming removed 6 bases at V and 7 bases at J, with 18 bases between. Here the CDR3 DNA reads TGTGCCAGCTCCTTAGTGGAGGGAGGCGGTGAAAAACTGTTTTTT. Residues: CASSLVEGGGEKLFF.

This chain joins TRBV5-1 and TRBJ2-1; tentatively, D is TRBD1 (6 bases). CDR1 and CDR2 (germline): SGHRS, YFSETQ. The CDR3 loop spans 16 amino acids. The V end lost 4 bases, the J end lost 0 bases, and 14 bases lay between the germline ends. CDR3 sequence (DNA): TGCGCCAGCAGCCCGGACAGAGGTGGCTCCTACAATGAGCAGTTCTTC. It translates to CASSPDRGGSYNEQFF. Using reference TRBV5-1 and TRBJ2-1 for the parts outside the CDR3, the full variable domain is KAGVTQTPRYLIKTRGQQVTLSCSPISGHRSVSWYQQTPGQGLQFLFEYFSETQRNKGNFPGRFSGRQFSNSRSEMNVSTLELGDSALYLCASSPDRGGSYNEQFFGPGTRLTVL.

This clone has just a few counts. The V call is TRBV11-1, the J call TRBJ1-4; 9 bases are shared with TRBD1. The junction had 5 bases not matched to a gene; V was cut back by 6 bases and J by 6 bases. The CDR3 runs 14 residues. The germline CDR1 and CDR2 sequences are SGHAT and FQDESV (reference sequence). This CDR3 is CASRRDREDEKLFF. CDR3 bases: TGTGCCAGCAGACGGGACAGGGAGGATGAAAAACTGTTTTTT.

This CDR3 is CASRGFSGNTIYF. CDR3 sequence (DNA): TGTGCCAGTCGGGGGTTCTCTGGAAACACCATATATTTT. The chain carries TRBV12-3 or TRBV12-4 and TRBJ1-3; possible D gene TRBD1, 5 bases. V shed 9 bases and J shed 0 bases, with 9 bases lying between them. The CDR3 loop spans 13 amino acids.

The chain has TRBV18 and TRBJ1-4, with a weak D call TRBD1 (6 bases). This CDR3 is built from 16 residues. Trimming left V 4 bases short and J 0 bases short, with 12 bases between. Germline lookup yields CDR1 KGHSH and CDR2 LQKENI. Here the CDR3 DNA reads TGTGCCAGCTCACTTGCCAGGGGTGCAACTAATGAAAAACTGTTTTTT. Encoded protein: CASSLARGATNEKLFF.

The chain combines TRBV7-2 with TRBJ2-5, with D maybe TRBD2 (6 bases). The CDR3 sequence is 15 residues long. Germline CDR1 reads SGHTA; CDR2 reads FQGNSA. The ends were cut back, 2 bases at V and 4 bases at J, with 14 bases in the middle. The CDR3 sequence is CASSLSGGSGETQYF. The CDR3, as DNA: TGTGCCAGCAGCTTAAGTGGGGGGTCGGGAGAGACCCAGTACTTC. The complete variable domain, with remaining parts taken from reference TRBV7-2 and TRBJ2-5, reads GAGVSQSPSNKVTEKGKDVELRCDPISGHTALYWYRQSLGQGLEFLIYFQGNSAPDKSGLPSDRFSAERTGGSVSTLTIQRTQQEDSAVYLCASSLSGGSGETQYFGPGTRLLVL.

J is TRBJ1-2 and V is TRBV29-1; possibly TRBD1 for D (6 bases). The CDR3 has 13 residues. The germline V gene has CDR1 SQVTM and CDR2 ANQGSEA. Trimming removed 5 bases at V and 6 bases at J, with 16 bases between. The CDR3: CSVHSTGRDGYTF. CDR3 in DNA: TGCAGCGTTCACTCCACAGGGAGGGATGGCTACACCTTC.

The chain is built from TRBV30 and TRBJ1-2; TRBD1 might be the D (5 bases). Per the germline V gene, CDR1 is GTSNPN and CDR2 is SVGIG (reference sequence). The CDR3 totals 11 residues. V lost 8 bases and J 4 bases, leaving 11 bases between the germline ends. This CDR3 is CAHPDSYGYTF. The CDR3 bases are TGTGCCCACCCCGACAGCTATGGCTACACCTTC.

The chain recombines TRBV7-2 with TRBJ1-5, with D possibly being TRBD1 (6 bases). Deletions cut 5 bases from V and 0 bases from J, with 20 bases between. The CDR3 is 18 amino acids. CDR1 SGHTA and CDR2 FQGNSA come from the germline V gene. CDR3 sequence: CASSPRTAMKYSNQPQHF. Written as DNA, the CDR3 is TGTGCCAGCAGCCCTAGGACAGCGATGAAGTATAGCAATCAGCCCCAGCATTTT.

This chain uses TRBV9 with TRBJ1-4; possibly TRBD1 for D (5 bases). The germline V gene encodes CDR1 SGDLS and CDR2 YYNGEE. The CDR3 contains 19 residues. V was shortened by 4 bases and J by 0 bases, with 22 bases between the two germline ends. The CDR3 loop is CASSPGDSPGAATNEKLFF. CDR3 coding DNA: TGTGCCAGCAGCCCAGGCGACAGTCCAGGCGCCGCAACTAATGAAAAACTGTTTTTT.

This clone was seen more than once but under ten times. The CDR3 region is CASGSGQSPNEKLFF. CDR3 coding DNA: TGTGCTAGTGGTTCGGGACAGAGCCCCAATGAAAAACTGTTTTTT. The rearrangement joins TRBV12-5 to TRBJ1-4; TRBD1 aligns across 7 bases. The CDR3 has 15 residues. The V and J ends lost 4 bases and 5 bases, in that order; junction bases with no gene match: 7. CDR1 and CDR2 from the germline V gene are LGHNT and FRNRAP. The whole variable domain, remainder taken from reference TRBV12-5 and TRBJ1-4, is DARVTQTPRHKVTEMGQEVTMRCQPILGHNTVFWYRQTMMQGLELLAYFRNRAPLDDSGMPKDRFSAEMPDATLATLKIQPSEPRDSAVYFCASGSGQSPNEKLFFGSGTQLSVL.

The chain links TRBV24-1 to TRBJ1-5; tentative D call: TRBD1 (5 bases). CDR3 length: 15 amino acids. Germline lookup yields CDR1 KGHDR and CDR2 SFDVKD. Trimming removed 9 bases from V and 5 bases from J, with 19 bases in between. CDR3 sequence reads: CATGQAGQSDQPQHF. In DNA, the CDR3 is TGTGCCACCGGGCAGGCGGGGCAGTCAGATCAGCCCCAGCATTTT.

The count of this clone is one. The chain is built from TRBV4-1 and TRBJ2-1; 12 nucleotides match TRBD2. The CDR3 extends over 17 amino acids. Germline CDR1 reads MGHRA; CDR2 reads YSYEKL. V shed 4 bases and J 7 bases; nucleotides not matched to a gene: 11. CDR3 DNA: TGCGCCAGCAGCCCTGGTCCTAGCGGGGGGGCCGCAAATGAGCAGTTCTTC. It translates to CASSPGPSGGAANEQFF.

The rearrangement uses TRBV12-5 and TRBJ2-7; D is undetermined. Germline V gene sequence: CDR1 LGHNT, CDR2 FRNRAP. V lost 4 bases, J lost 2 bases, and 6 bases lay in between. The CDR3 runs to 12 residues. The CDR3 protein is CASGSTTYEQYF. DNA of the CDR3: TGTGCTAGTGGTTCCACTACCTACGAGCAGTACTTC.